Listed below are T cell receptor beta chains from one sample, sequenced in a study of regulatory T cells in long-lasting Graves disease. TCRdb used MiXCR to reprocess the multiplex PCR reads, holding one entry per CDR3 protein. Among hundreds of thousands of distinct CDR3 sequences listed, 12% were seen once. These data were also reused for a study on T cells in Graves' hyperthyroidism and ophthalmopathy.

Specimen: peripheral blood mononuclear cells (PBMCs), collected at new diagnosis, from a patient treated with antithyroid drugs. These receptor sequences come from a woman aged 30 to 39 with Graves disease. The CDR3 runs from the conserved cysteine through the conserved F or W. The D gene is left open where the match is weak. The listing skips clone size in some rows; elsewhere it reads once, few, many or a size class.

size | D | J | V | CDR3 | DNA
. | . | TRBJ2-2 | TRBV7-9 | CASSLGTTTGELFF | TGTGCCAGCAGCTTGGGGACGACTACCGGGGAGCTGTTTTTT
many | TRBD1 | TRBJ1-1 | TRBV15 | CATSRGQGGNTEAFF | TGTGCCACCAGCAGAGGTCAGGGGGGAAACACTGAAGCTTTCTTT
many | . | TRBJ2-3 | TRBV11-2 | CASSSPGASEAADTQYF | TGTGCCAGCAGCTCCCCGGGGGCTTCGGAGGCGGCAGATACGCAGTATTTT
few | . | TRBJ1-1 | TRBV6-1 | CASSTDQGISYTEAFF | TGTGCCAGCAGCACCGACCAGGGGATTAGTTACACTGAAGCTTTCTTT
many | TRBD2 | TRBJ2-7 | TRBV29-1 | CSVGTSGRFNEQYF | TGCAGCGTGGGCACTAGCGGGAGGTTCAACGAGCAGTACTTC
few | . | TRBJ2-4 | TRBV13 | CASSPSLLMNQKLNIQYF | TGTGCCAGCAGCCCGAGCCTACTGATGAACCAAAAACTAAACATTCAGTACTTC
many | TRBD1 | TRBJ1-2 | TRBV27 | CASSPFNQGARGGYTF | TGTGCCAGCAGTCCATTCAATCAGGGGGCAAGAGGTGGCTACACCTTC
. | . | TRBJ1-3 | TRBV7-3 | CASSLSRGDTIYF | TGTGCCAGCAGCTTATCCCGGGGGGACACCATATATTTT
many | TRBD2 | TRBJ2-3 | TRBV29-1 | CSVAGVTSGRAQGDTDTQYF | TGCAGCGTTGCCGGGGTAACTAGCGGGAGGGCCCAGGGAGACACAGATACGCAGTATTTT
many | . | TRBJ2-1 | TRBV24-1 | CATSQGSPSYNEQFF | TGTGCCACCAGCCAGGGGAGTCCCTCCTACAATGAGCAGTTCTTC
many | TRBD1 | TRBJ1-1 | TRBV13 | CASSSMGQGDTEAFF | TGTGCCAGCAGCTCAATGGGACAGGGCGACACTGAAGCTTTCTTT
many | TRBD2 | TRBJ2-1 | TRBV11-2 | CASSLELAGGQFF | TGTGCCAGCAGCTTAGAGCTAGCGGGAGGGCAGTTCTTC
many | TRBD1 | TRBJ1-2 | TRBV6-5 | CASSYSQGDYGYTF | TGTGCCAGCAGTTACTCACAGGGGGATTATGGCTACACCTTC
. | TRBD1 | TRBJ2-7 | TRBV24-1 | CATSDGQGDEQYF | TGTGCCACCAGTGACGGACAGGGAGACGAGCAGTACTTC
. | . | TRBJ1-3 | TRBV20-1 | CSAPDSSPGNTIYF | TGCAGTGCGCCGGACAGCTCCCCTGGAAACACCATATATTTT
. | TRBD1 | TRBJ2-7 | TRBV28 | CASRTIGQGENEQYF | TGTGCCAGCAGGACTATCGGACAGGGGGAGAACGAGCAGTACTTC
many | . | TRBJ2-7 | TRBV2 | CASSEWAEPSYEQYF | TGTGCCAGCAGTGAATGGGCAGAGCCCTCCTACGAGCAGTACTTC
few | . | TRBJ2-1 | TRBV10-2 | CASSEFLDSEFF | TGCGCCAGCAGTGAGTTCCTGGACTCGGAGTTCTTC
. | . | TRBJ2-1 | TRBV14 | CASSQWRYNEQFF | TGTGCCAGCAGCCAATGGAGGTACAATGAGCAGTTCTTC
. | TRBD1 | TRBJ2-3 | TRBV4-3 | CASSQEGPTGLTDTQYF | TGCGCCAGCAGCCAAGAGGGGCCGACAGGGCTAACAGATACGCAGTATTTT
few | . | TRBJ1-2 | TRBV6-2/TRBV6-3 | CASSYLDYYGYTF | TGTGCCAGCAGTTACCTGGATTACTATGGCTACACCTTC